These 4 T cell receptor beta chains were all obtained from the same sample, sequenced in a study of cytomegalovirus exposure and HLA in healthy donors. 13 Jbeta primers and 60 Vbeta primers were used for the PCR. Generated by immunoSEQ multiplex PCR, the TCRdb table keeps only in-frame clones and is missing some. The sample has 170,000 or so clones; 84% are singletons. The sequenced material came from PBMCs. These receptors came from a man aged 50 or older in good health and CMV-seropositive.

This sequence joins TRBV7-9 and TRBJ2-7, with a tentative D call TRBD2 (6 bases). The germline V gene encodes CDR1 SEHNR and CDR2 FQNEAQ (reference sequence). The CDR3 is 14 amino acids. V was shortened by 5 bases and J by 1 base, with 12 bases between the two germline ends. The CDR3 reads CASSEGEVSYEQYV. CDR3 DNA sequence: TGTGCCAGCAGCGAAGGGGAGGTGTCCTACGAGCAGTACGTC.

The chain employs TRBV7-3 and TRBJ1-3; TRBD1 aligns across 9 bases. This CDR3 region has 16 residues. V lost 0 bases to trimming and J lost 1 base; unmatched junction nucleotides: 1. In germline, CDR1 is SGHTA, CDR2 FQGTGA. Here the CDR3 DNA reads TGTGCCAGCAGCTTAACAGGGACAGGGTCTGGAAACACCATATATTTT. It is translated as CASSLTGTGSGNTIYF.

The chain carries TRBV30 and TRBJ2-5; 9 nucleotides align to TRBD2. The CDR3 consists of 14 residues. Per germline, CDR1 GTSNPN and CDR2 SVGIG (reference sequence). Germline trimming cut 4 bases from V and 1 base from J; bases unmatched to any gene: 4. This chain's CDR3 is CAWTSGTGQETQYF. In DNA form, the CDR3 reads TGTGCCTGGACTAGCGGGACGGGCCAAGAGACCCAGTACTTC. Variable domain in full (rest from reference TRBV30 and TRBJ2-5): SQTIHQWPATLVQPVGSPLSLECTVEGTSNPNLYWYRQAAGRGLQLLFYSVGIGQISSEVPQNLSASRPQDRQFILSSKKLLLSDSGFYLCAWTSGTGQETQYFGPGTRLLVL.

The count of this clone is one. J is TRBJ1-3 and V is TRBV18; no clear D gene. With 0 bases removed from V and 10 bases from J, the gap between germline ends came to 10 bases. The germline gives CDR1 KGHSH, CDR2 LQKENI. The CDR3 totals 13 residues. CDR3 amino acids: CASSPPAGLTIYF. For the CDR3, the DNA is TGTGCCAGCTCACCACCCGCGGGGTTGACCATATATTTT.